This is a list of T cell receptor beta chains from one sample in a study of blood T cell repertoires in COVID-19. Data came from immunoSEQ multiplex PCR; TCRdb stores just in-frame clones and leaves some out. Of 30,000 or so clones in the sample, more than 75% are singletons; the top ten hold roughly 37%. The sample was peripheral blood. The receptors were sampled from a man aged 80 or over with active or convalescent COVID-19. CDR3s leave out the opening cysteine and the closing phenylalanine or tryptophan. Expanded clones are given a class, and other clones once, few, many or no size at all.

J gene: TRBJ2-3; V gene: TRBV27; clone size: -; CDR3 protein: ATRLALSTDTQY
J gene: TRBJ2-3; V gene: TRBV29-1; clone size: few; CDR3 protein: SVEPGTRGTDTQY
J gene: TRBJ1-5; V gene: TRBV19; clone size: few; CDR3 protein: ASSIEGARNQPQH
J gene: TRBJ1-4; V gene: TRBV27; clone size: -; CDR3 protein: ASSLQGFGTNEKLF
J gene: TRBJ2-1; V gene: TRBV18; clone size: -; CDR3 protein: ASSLGTGGHNEQF
J gene: TRBJ1-4; V gene: TRBV11-2; clone size: -; CDR3 protein: ASSLIIDLNEKLF
J gene: TRBJ1-2; V gene: TRBV7-8; clone size: large; CDR3 protein: ASSRRDRVWRGYT
J gene: TRBJ2-7; V gene: TRBV7-9; clone size: -; CDR3 protein: ASSLASPGSYEQY
J gene: TRBJ2-3; V gene: TRBV13; clone size: -; CDR3 protein: ASSLKTSGASTDTQY
J gene: TRBJ2-1; V gene: TRBV2; clone size: -; CDR3 protein: ASGGTSGRASNEQF
J gene: TRBJ1-5; V gene: TRBV27; clone size: -; CDR3 protein: ASSRTGKGQPQH
J gene: TRBJ2-3; V gene: TRBV19; clone size: -; CDR3 protein: ASSKAGTDTQY
J gene: TRBJ1-3; V gene: TRBV4-2; clone size: -; CDR3 protein: ASSLDRITTNSGNTIY
J gene: TRBJ2-2; V gene: TRBV11-3; clone size: -; CDR3 protein: ASSLGPGDTGELF
J gene: TRBJ2-5; V gene: TRBV7-2; clone size: -; CDR3 protein: ASSLSGGDQETQY
J gene: TRBJ1-4; V gene: TRBV28; clone size: -; CDR3 protein: ASSLRTGWAEKLF
J gene: TRBJ1-1; V gene: TRBV5-4; clone size: -; CDR3 protein: ASSFEWTGGAEAF
J gene: TRBJ1-5; V gene: TRBV5-1; clone size: -; CDR3 protein: ASSRTSGVNQPQH
J gene: TRBJ2-3; V gene: TRBV5-1; clone size: -; CDR3 protein: ASSPSQGNTQY
J gene: TRBJ2-1; V gene: TRBV10-3; clone size: -; CDR3 protein: ATSEAGEANEQF
J gene: TRBJ2-5; V gene: TRBV6-5; clone size: -; CDR3 protein: ASSSGRGETQY
J gene: TRBJ2-1; V gene: TRBV14; clone size: once; CDR3 protein: ASTASGAYNEQF
J gene: TRBJ1-1; V gene: TRBV19; clone size: once; CDR3 protein: ASSIEQGEKAF
J gene: TRBJ1-5; V gene: TRBV24-1; clone size: -; CDR3 protein: ATSPSPGTGAFQPQH
J gene: TRBJ1-2; V gene: TRBV6-5; clone size: -; CDR3 protein: ASRGDYGYT
J gene: TRBJ2-7; V gene: TRBV28; clone size: -; CDR3 protein: ASSRGTGLYEQY
J gene: TRBJ2-7; V gene: TRBV7-9; clone size: -; CDR3 protein: ASTSLTGRYEQY
J gene: TRBJ2-7; V gene: TRBV10-2; clone size: few; CDR3 protein: ASSEDYFPYEQY
J gene: TRBJ2-3; V gene: TRBV27; clone size: few; CDR3 protein: ASSLGGTKNTDTQY
J gene: TRBJ1-1; V gene: TRBV6-5; clone size: -; CDR3 protein: AVSRGGTEAF
J gene: TRBJ2-5; V gene: TRBV19; clone size: -; CDR3 protein: ASSTRTSGQETQY
J gene: TRBJ2-2; V gene: TRBV7-3; clone size: -; CDR3 protein: ASSWAFGGGSHGELF
J gene: TRBJ2-5; V gene: TRBV19; clone size: -; CDR3 protein: ASSPVGSQGETQY
J gene: TRBJ2-2; V gene: TRBV11-2; clone size: -; CDR3 protein: ASSSLRPRLGTGELF
J gene: TRBJ1-2; V gene: TRBV2; clone size: -; CDR3 protein: ASSAGRGERYT
J gene: TRBJ2-1; V gene: TRBV3-1/TRBV3-2; clone size: -; CDR3 protein: ASSLLQGTLNEQF
J gene: TRBJ1-5; V gene: TRBV19; clone size: -; CDR3 protein: ASRNRGMGNQPQH
J gene: TRBJ1-1; V gene: TRBV28; clone size: -; CDR3 protein: ASSSFQGVWTEAF
J gene: TRBJ2-1; V gene: TRBV7-6; clone size: -; CDR3 protein: ASSLAPLAAGDYNEQF
J gene: TRBJ2-7; V gene: TRBV6-6; clone size: -; CDR3 protein: ASSYSSREWGEQY